The 6 T cell receptor beta chains in this list originate from one sample, sequenced in a study of control samples from healthy donors and cancer patients. Data came from immunoSEQ multiplex PCR; TCRdb stores just in-frame clones and leaves some out. The repertoire holds more than 80,000 clones, 85% to 95% seen once, with approximately 7.6% in the top ten. Input material: blood. The receptor source for this set is a young man in good health.

The chain couples TRBV11-2 to TRBJ2-1; 7 nucleotides align to TRBD1. Germline loops: CDR1 SGHAT, CDR2 FQNNGV. The CDR3 is 16 residues long. Losses at the gene ends were 2 bases for V and 6 bases for J; bases not matched to a gene: 10. The CDR3 here is CASSLIGQDRGNEQFF. DNA of the CDR3: TGTGCCAGCAGCTTAATCGGACAGGATAGAGGCAATGAGCAGTTCTTC.

The chain joins TRBV7-6 to TRBJ1-5, with D maybe TRBD1 (5 bases). The CDR3 extends over 14 amino acids. The V end was cut by 2 bases, the J end by 5 bases, with 10 bases between. Germline V gene data show CDR1 as SGHVS and CDR2 as FNYEAQ. The chain's CDR3 is CASSLSQGDQPQHF. CDR3 nucleotide sequence: TGTGCCAGCAGCTTATCCCAGGGAGATCAGCCCCAGCATTTT.

The chain joins TRBV11-2 to TRBJ2-7; 8 bases fit TRBD1. The length of the CDR3 is 14 residues. The J segment lost 4 bases and the V segment lost 3 bases, leaving 5 bases of the junction unmatched. Germline values: CDR1 SGHAT, CDR2 FQNNGV. DNA for the CDR3: TGTGCCAGCAGCTTGACAGGGGAAGGGTACGAGCAGTACTTC. Its protein product is CASSLTGEGYEQYF. Together with reference TRBV11-2 and TRBJ2-7, the CDR3 gives the full variable domain: EAGVAQSPRYKIIEKRQSVAFWCNPISGHATLYWYQQILGQGPKLLIQFQNNGVVDDSQLPKDRFSAERLKGVDSTLKIQPAKLEDSAVYLCASSLTGEGYEQYFGPGTRLTVT.

This clone was seen once. J is TRBJ2-3 and V is TRBV27, with 13 bases fitting TRBD2. The CDR3 is 14 amino acids. J was trimmed by 5 bases and V by 5 bases; bases with no gene match: 1. Germline-derived CDR1 and CDR2 are MNHEY and SMNVEV (reference sequence). The CDR3 protein is CASSRLAGGDTQYF. The CDR3 DNA reads TGTGCCAGCAGTCGACTAGCGGGAGGAGATACGCAGTATTTT.

The chain employs TRBV14 and TRBJ2-7; no definite D call. Germline V gene data show CDR1 as SGHDN and CDR2 as FVKESK. The germline V and J ends were trimmed by 1 base and 7 bases, with 5 bases remaining between them. The CDR3 consists of 11 residues. DNA for the CDR3: TGTGCCAGCAGCCAAGGGGTTGAGCAGTACTTC. Its protein is CASSQGVEQYF.

The gene calls are TRBV4-1 and TRBJ2-1, with D maybe TRBD2 (5 bases). CDR1 is MGHRA, CDR2 YSYEKL, per germline. This CDR3 is built from 14 residues. Trimming removed 4 bases at V and 8 bases at J, with 15 bases between. Here the CDR3 reads CASSLRYGRDEQFF. The CDR3 DNA reads TGCGCCAGCAGCCTCCGTTATGGGCGGGATGAGCAGTTCTTC.